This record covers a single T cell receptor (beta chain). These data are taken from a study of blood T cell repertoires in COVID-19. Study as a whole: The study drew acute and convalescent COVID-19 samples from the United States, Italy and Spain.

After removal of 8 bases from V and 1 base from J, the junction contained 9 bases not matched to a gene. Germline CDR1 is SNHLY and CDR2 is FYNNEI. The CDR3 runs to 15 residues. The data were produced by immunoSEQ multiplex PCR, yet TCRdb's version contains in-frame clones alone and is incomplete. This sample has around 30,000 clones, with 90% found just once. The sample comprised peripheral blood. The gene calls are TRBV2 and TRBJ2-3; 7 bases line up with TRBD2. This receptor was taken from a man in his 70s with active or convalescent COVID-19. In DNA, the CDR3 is TGTGCCAGCTCTTCAGCGGGACTGGGCACAGATACGCAGTATTTT. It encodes CASSSAGLGTDTQYF. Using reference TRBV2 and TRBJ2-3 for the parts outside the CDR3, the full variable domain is EPEVTQTPSHQVTQMGQEVILRCVPISNHLYFYWYRQILGQKVEFLVSFYNNEISEKSEIFDDQFSVERPDGSNFTLKIRSTKLEDSAMYFCASSSAGLGTDTQYFGPGTRLTVL.